This TCR beta chain was identified during a study of T cell responses to AZD1222 COVID-19 vaccine. Clones were read by immunoSEQ multiplex PCR, and TCRdb kept only the in-frame ones, dropping some. The data hold about 120,000 clones, with approximately 85% observed a single time. The germline gives CDR1 ENHRY, CDR2 SYGVKD. The CDR3 sequence is 13 residues long. V lost 11 bases and J 4 bases, leaving 17 bases between the germline ends. The receptor comes from an adult in good health. This sample comprised peripheral blood, obtained on day 0 of MenACWY control vaccination. This rearrangement joins TRBV10-3 to TRBJ1-1, with D maybe TRBD1 (5 bases). The CDR3 reads CAARRGGGTEAFF. CDR3 bases: TGTGCCGCCCGAAGGGGTGGGGGCACTGAAGCTTTCTTT.